These 32 T cell receptor beta chains originate from one sample sequenced in a study of T cell changes during pregnancy in multiple sclerosis. Using immunoSEQ multiplex PCR, the repertoire was profiled, and TCRdb retains in-frame clones only, with some absent. The repertoire holds about 100,000 clones, roughly nine tenths seen once, with less than 4% in the top ten. Sequences were derived from peripheral blood, sampled after pregnancy. The receptor set was obtained from a female donor with multiple sclerosis, enrolled in a pregnancy study.

The rearrangement links TRBV5-6 to TRBJ2-1; 7 nucleotides agree with TRBD2. V lost 0 bases to trimming and J lost 4 bases; unmatched junction nucleotides: 4. Germline V gene data show CDR1 as SGHDT and CDR2 as YYEEEE. The CDR3 totals 15 residues. CDR3: CASSLGGSPYNEQFF. For the CDR3, the DNA is TGTGCCAGCAGCTTGGGCGGGAGCCCTTACAATGAGCAGTTCTTC. The full variable domain, rest sourced from reference TRBV5-6 and TRBJ2-1, is DAGVTQSPTHLIKTRGQQVTLRCSPKSGHDTVSWYQQALGQGPQFIFQYYEEEERQRGNFPDRFSGHQFPNYSSELNVNALLLGDSALYLCASSLGGSPYNEQFFGPGTRLTVL.

The chain has TRBV6-4 and TRBJ2-2, with D uncertain. CDR1 is MRHNA, CDR2 SNTAGT, per germline. Trimming stripped 0 bases from V and 0 bases from J, with 8 bases between. This CDR3 has 16 amino acids. CDR3 sequence: CASSDSLTTNTGELFF. The CDR3 DNA sequence: TGTGCCAGCAGTGACTCCTTAACAACGAACACCGGGGAGCTGTTTTTT.

The V call is TRBV5-1, the J call TRBJ2-1; TRBD2 agrees at 9 bases. V was pared by 0 bases and J by 8 bases, with 12 bases of the junction left unmatched. The CDR3 consists of 17 residues. Germline values: CDR1 SGHRS, CDR2 YFSETQ. The CDR3 loop is CASSLAVAGDASDEQFF. Here the CDR3 DNA reads TGCGCCAGCAGCTTGGCTGTAGCGGGGGATGCCTCGGATGAGCAGTTCTTC.

The V call is TRBV6-5, the J call TRBJ2-1; the match to TRBD1 covers 8 bases. The CDR3 covers 13 residues. The junction had 9 bases not matched to a gene; V was cut back by 6 bases and J by 11 bases. CDR1 and CDR2 (germline): MNHEY, SVGAGI. As DNA, the CDR3 is TGTGCCAGCAGGCAGACAGGGGTCGGCCAGCAGTTCTTC. It yields the protein CASRQTGVGQQFF.

The chain couples TRBV5-1 to TRBJ2-5; TRBD2 matches at 13 bases. The germline V gene encodes CDR1 SGHRS and CDR2 YFSETQ. This CDR3 is 17 amino acids long. V lost 1 base and J lost 2; bases outside the gene matches: 5. This CDR3 reads CASSLSLAGGPQETQYF. CDR3 bases: TGCGCCAGCAGCTTGTCACTAGCGGGGGGGCCTCAAGAGACCCAGTACTTC.

This clone was seen once. V is TRBV4-2 and J is TRBJ2-7; 11 bases line up with TRBD2. With 0 bases clipped from V and 4 bases from J, the junction kept 14 bases outside the gene matches. The CDR3 has 19 amino acids. Germline V lookup: CDR1 LGHNA, CDR2 YNFKEQ. CDR3 in DNA: TGTGCCAGCAGCCAAGATATCGCTCTTAGCGGGGGGGCGGGGTACGAGCAGTACTTC. It translates to CASSQDIALSGGAGYEQYF.

V usage is TRBV27 and J usage is TRBJ1-6, with a weak D call TRBD1 (6 bases). Trimming removed 4 bases at V and 4 bases at J, with 11 bases between. Per germline, CDR1 MNHEY and CDR2 SMNVEV (reference sequence). The CDR3 sequence is 15 residues long. The CDR3 coding sequence is TGTGCCAGCAGTTATACAGGGAGTTATAATTCACCCCTCCACTTT. Translated: CASSYTGSYNSPLHF.

The chain couples TRBV5-6 to TRBJ2-5; TRBD1 agrees at 9 bases. Trimming at V came to 2 bases and at J to 4 bases, leaving 9 bases not matched to a gene. The CDR3 has 16 amino acids. Germline V gene sequence: CDR1 SGHDT, CDR2 YYEEEE. The CDR3 DNA follows: TGTGCCAGCAGCTTACCGACAGGGGGACGAATAGAGACCCAGTACTTC. This codes for CASSLPTGGRIETQYF.

CDR3 region: CASSTTRRGSSYEQYF. The DNA of the CDR3 is TGTGCCAGCAGTACCACCAGGCGGGGTAGCTCCTACGAGCAGTACTTC. The V call is TRBV27, the J call TRBJ2-7, with D possibly TRBD2 on 6 matching bases. Trimming took off 5 bases at V and 0 bases at J, with 17 bases between the two ends. The CDR3 sequence is 16 residues long. From germline, CDR1 is MNHEY and CDR2 SMNVEV (reference sequence).

This chain joins TRBV23-1 and TRBJ1-5, with a possible D match to TRBD1 (5 bases). TRBV23-1 is an open reading frame whose function is uncertain. With 7 bases removed from V and 5 bases from J, the gap between germline ends came to 9 bases. There are 12 residues in the CDR3. CDR3 region: CASTQAYQPQHF. The DNA of the CDR3 is TGCGCCAGCACACAGGCCTATCAGCCCCAGCATTTT.

There are a few counts of this clone. This chain joins TRBV5-4 and TRBJ1-2; D gene ambiguous. Between the trimmed V and J ends, which lost 2 bases and 6 bases, there was a span of 17 bases. The CDR3 totals 15 residues. The germline V gene has CDR1 SGHNT and CDR2 YYREEE (reference sequence). CDR3 residues: CASSLLWSGMDGYTF. Here the CDR3 DNA reads TGTGCCAGCAGCTTACTCTGGTCGGGAATGGATGGCTACACCTTC.

This chain joins TRBV2 and TRBJ1-5; TRBD1 aligns across 10 bases. CDR3 length: 14 amino acids. V trimming: 7 bases; J trimming: 7 bases; junction bases outside the gene matches: 7. In germline, CDR1 is SNHLY, CDR2 FYNNEI. CDR3 nucleotide sequence: TGTGCCAGCAAAATGACAGGGGGCGGACAGCCCCAGCATTTT. Amino acid sequence: CASKMTGGGQPQHF.

This sequence joins TRBV6-6 and TRBJ2-7; the D gene is possibly TRBD1 (7 bases). Germline V lookup: CDR1 MNHNY, CDR2 SVGAGI (reference sequence). Trimming took off 10 bases at V and 3 bases at J, with 19 bases between the two ends. The CDR3 totals 14 residues. The DNA for the CDR3 is TGTGCCACCAGGGGGGACAGTTCTGGCTACGAGCAGTACTTC. As protein: CATRGDSSGYEQYF.

The chain recombines TRBV19 with TRBJ1-6, with TRBD1 identical over 9 bases. CDR1 is LNHDA and CDR2 is SQIVND in the germline V gene (reference sequence). V lost 6 bases to trimming and J lost 10 bases; unmatched junction nucleotides: 7. This CDR3 spans 14 amino acids. The CDR3 sequence is CASSPTGGGSPLHF. In DNA, the CDR3 is TGTGCCAGTAGCCCGACAGGGGGTGGGTCACCCCTCCACTTT.

The genes are TRBV2 and TRBJ1-5; a possible D gene is TRBD1 (6 bases). Germline CDR1 reads SNHLY; CDR2 reads FYNNEI. Trimming pared 1 base from V and 0 bases from J, leaving 7 bases between. The length of the CDR3 is 15 residues. Written as DNA, the CDR3 is TGTGCCAGCAGTGAAGAGGGGGTTAGCAATCAGCCCCAGCATTTT. Protein sequence: CASSEEGVSNQPQHF.

This sequence joins TRBV27 and TRBJ2-7, with 13 bases that match TRBD2. This CDR3 contains 15 residues. V lost 6 bases and J lost 0; bases outside the gene matches: 2. In germline, CDR1 is MNHEY, CDR2 SMNVEV (reference sequence). As DNA, the CDR3 is TGTGCCAGCAGCTGGACTAGCGGGGGCTCCTACGAGCAGTACTTC. This codes for CASSWTSGGSYEQYF.

The chain recombines TRBV10-1 with TRBJ2-7; the match to TRBD2 covers 7 bases. The junction had 31 bases not matched to a gene; V was cut back by 6 bases and J by 5 bases. The CDR3 contains 21 residues. Germline lookup yields CDR1 WNHNN and CDR2 SYGVQD (reference sequence). The CDR3 sequence is CASRLVRVMRTERGDFHEQYF. The CDR3 DNA reads TGCGCCAGCAGACTAGTCCGGGTGATGCGAACGGAGCGGGGAGATTTCCACGAGCAGTACTTC.

The rearrangement uses TRBV15 and TRBJ2-1; D might be TRBD2 (6 bases). V lost 4 bases to trimming and J lost 5 bases, with 9 bases between them. The CDR3 spans 13 residues. Germline-derived CDR1 and CDR2 are LNHNV and YYDKDF (reference sequence). The CDR3 is CATSTRRDNEQFF. CDR3 nucleotides: TGTGCCACCAGCACTAGGAGGGACAATGAGCAGTTCTTC. The variable domain in full, with the rest retrieved from reference TRBV15 and TRBJ2-1, is DAMVIQNPRYQVTQFGKPVTLSCSQTLNHNVMYWYQQKSSQAPKLLFHYYDKDFNNEADTPDNFQSRRPNTSFCFLDIRSPGLGDTAMYLCATSTRRDNEQFFGPGTRLTVL.

The chain joins TRBV6-1 to TRBJ2-1; 7 positions agree with TRBD2. V trimming: 7 bases; J trimming: 6 bases; junction bases outside the gene matches: 6. Per germline, CDR1 MNHNS and CDR2 SASEGT. The CDR3 runs to 13 residues. Written as DNA, the CDR3 is TGTGCCAGCATTCTAGCGGAGGTCAATGAGCAGTTCTTC. Protein product: CASILAEVNEQFF.

This rearrangement joins TRBV6-4 to TRBJ2-5, with D tentatively TRBD1 (6 bases). Germline V lookup: CDR1 MRHNA, CDR2 SNTAGT. There are 15 residues in the CDR3. V gave up 4 bases and J gave up 4 bases, with 16 bases separating them. In nucleotides, the CDR3 is TGTGCCAGCAGTGCCGGGCCAGGGGATTTAGAGACCCAGTACTTC. Protein: CASSAGPGDLETQYF.

This clone has only a few counts. J is TRBJ1-2 and V is TRBV25-1; D is perhaps TRBD1 (5 bases). Trimming removed 3 bases from V and 9 bases from J, with 17 bases in between. CDR3 size: 14 residues. CDR1 and CDR2 (germline): MGHDK, SYGVNS. The CDR3: CASSDTSRGVSYTF. The CDR3 region has the DNA TGTGCCAGCAGTGACACATCGCGGGGGGTGAGCTACACCTTC.

This clone appeared a few times. This sequence joins TRBV19 and TRBJ2-7; 8 bases agree with TRBD1. The trim removed 6 bases at V and 7 bases at J, leaving 11 bases unmatched. The CDR3 spans 14 residues. In germline, CDR1 is LNHDA, CDR2 SQIVND (reference sequence). Here the CDR3 reads CASRKAGGIGEQYF. CDR3 nucleotide sequence: TGTGCCAGTAGAAAGGCAGGGGGCATCGGGGAGCAGTACTTC.

The chain employs TRBV4-1 and TRBJ2-7, with TRBD1 matching 9 bases. This CDR3 has 15 residues. Trimming at V came to 5 bases and at J to 6 bases, leaving 11 bases not matched to a gene. Per the germline V gene, CDR1 is MGHRA and CDR2 is YSYEKL. CDR3 in amino acids: CASSEYRGLLSEQYF. CDR3 coding DNA: TGCGCCAGCAGCGAGTACAGGGGGCTCCTTAGCGAGCAGTACTTC.

The rearrangement uses TRBV13 and TRBJ1-5, with 9 nucleotides matching TRBD1. The germline gives CDR1 PRHDT, CDR2 FYEKMQ (reference sequence). V lost 5 bases to trimming and J lost 3 bases; unmatched junction nucleotides: 2. The CDR3 has 14 residues. The CDR3 protein is CASSGQGPNQPQHF. In DNA form, the CDR3 reads TGTGCCAGCAGCGGACAGGGGCCCAATCAGCCCCAGCATTTT. Combining the CDR3 with reference TRBV13 and TRBJ1-5 gives the whole variable domain AAGVIQSPRHLIKEKRETATLKCYPIPRHDTVYWYQQGPGQDPQFLISFYEKMQSDKGSIPDRFSAQQFSDYHSELNMSSLELGDSALYFCASSGQGPNQPQHFGDGTRLSIL.

This clone came up once. The rearrangement joins TRBV19 to TRBJ1-2; TRBD1 is a possible D gene (6 bases). The V gene's germline CDR1 is LNHDA and CDR2 SQIVND (reference sequence). This CDR3 contains 15 residues. Trimming took 7 bases from V and 3 from J, leaving 18 bases between them. The CDR3 nucleotides are TGTGCCAGTACCTACTTGATGTCAGGGGACTATGGCTACACCTTC. Its translation: CASTYLMSGDYGYTF. Together with reference TRBV19 and TRBJ1-2, the CDR3 gives the full variable domain: DGGITQSPKYLFRKEGQNVTLSCEQNLNHDAMYWYRQDPGQGLRLIYYSQIVNDFQKGDIAEGYSVSREKKESFPLTVTSAQKNPTAFYLCASTYLMSGDYGYTFGSGTRLTVV.

The chain recombines TRBV29-1 with TRBJ2-4, with D perhaps matching TRBD2 (7 bases). The V gene lost 5 bases and the J gene lost 0 bases, with 14 bases spanning the gap. The CDR3 spans 15 residues. CDR1 and CDR2 (germline): SQVTM, ANQGSEA. The CDR3 DNA reads TGCAGCGTTTACGGGGGGCAAGTAGCCAAAAACATTCAGTACTTC. This sequence encodes CSVYGGQVAKNIQYF.

The chain uses TRBV2 and TRBJ2-7; 11 bases line up with TRBD2. This CDR3 has 16 amino acids. The junction had 9 bases not matched to a gene; V was cut back by 4 bases and J by 4 bases. CDR1 and CDR2 from the germline V gene are SNHLY and FYNNEI. In nucleotides, the CDR3 is TGTGCCAGCAGTGGACTAGCGGGGACCGACCGATACGAGCAGTACTTC. Its translation is CASSGLAGTDRYEQYF.

V is TRBV14 and J is TRBJ2-2; D might be TRBD2 (5 bases). There are 16 residues in the CDR3. The germline CDR1 and CDR2 sequences are SGHDN and FVKESK. Trimming stripped 3 bases from V and 0 bases from J, with 11 bases between. CDR3 amino acids: CASSQKVEANTGELFF. CDR3 DNA: TGTGCCAGCAGCCAGAAAGTGGAGGCGAACACCGGGGAGCTGTTTTTT.

The J gene is TRBJ1-5, the V gene TRBV5-6, with 7 bases identical to TRBD1. CDR1 SGHDT and CDR2 YYEEEE come from the germline V gene. With 2 bases clipped from V and 2 bases from J, the junction kept 7 bases outside the gene matches. This CDR3 is 16 amino acids long. The CDR3 sequence: CASSLNRGTGNQPQHF. In nucleotides, the CDR3 is TGTGCCAGCAGCTTAAATCGAGGGACAGGCAATCAGCCCCAGCATTTT.

The chain uses TRBV7-8 and TRBJ2-7, with TRBD2 identical over 9 bases. The CDR3 sequence is 14 residues long. The germline V gene encodes CDR1 SGHVS and CDR2 FQNEAQ. V shed 1 base and J 5 bases; nucleotides not matched to a gene: 3. As DNA, the CDR3 is TGTGCCAGCAGCTTAGTTGCGGGGGGGAACGAGCAGTACTTC. This translates into CASSLVAGGNEQYF.

V is TRBV13 and J is TRBJ2-5; 11 nucleotides line up with TRBD1. Germline-derived CDR1 and CDR2 are PRHDT and FYEKMQ (reference sequence). This CDR3 comprises 17 residues. J gave up 5 bases and V 5 bases, and 13 bases lay outside the gene matches. This chain's CDR3 is CASSPNSWTGGAETQYF. DNA of the CDR3: TGTGCCAGCAGCCCAAACTCCTGGACAGGGGGCGCGGAGACCCAGTACTTC.

A single count supports this clone. This rearrangement joins TRBV7-9 to TRBJ2-3, with 7 bases identical to TRBD2. The CDR3 extends over 16 amino acids. The germline gives CDR1 SEHNR, CDR2 FQNEAQ (reference sequence). J gave up 1 base and V 5 bases, and 9 bases lay outside the gene matches. CDR3 amino acids: CASSTTSVWGTDTQYF. CDR3 DNA sequence: TGTGCCAGCAGCACCACTAGCGTGTGGGGCACAGATACGCAGTATTTT.